Presented here are 32 T cell receptor beta chains from one specimen sequenced in a study of cytomegalovirus exposure and HLA in healthy donors. TCRdb's table, derived via immunoSEQ multiplex PCR, lists solely in-frame clones and lacks some. The table lists about 130,000 clones, approximately 89% of them singletons, with around 3.4% in the top ten. The sample was PBMCs. The receptors were sampled from a man younger than 45 in good health and CMV-seronegative.

The chain employs TRBV5-1 and TRBJ1-4, with D possibly being TRBD1 (5 bases). Between the trimmed V and J ends, which lost 5 bases and 3 bases, there was a span of 14 bases. Germline values: CDR1 SGHRS, CDR2 YFSETQ. CDR3 length: 15 amino acids. The CDR3 DNA sequence: TGCGCCAGCAGGGGGCAGGGCCAGGCTAATGAAAAACTGTTTTTT. It encodes CASRGQGQANEKLFF.

This rearrangement joins TRBV5-1 to TRBJ1-5; possibly TRBD1 for D (6 bases). Trimming removed 0 bases at V and 2 bases at J, with 9 bases between. CDR1 is SGHRS and CDR2 is YFSETQ in the germline V gene. This CDR3 comprises 15 residues. The CDR3 nucleotides are TGCGCCAGCAGCTTGGTGGCAGGGGGCAATCAGCCCCAGCATTTT. This translates into CASSLVAGGNQPQHF.

V gene TRBV9 combines with J gene TRBJ2-1; 13 bases are shared with TRBD2. Germline CDR1 and CDR2: SGDLS and YYNGEE. The CDR3 sequence is 19 residues long. Trimming at V came to 4 bases and at J to 3 bases, leaving 13 bases not matched to a gene. DNA of the CDR3: TGTGCCAGCAGCTCAAGACTAGCGGGGGGCGATCCGAACTACAATGAGCAGTTCTTC. Its protein product is CASSSRLAGGDPNYNEQFF.

The rearrangement uses TRBV5-6 and TRBJ1-3; D unresolved. Germline CDR1 reads SGHDT; CDR2 reads YYEEEE. The CDR3 length is 16 residues. The V end lost 3 bases, the J end lost 1 base, and 14 bases lay between the germline ends. CDR3: CASSWGGSTSGNTIYF. The DNA of the CDR3 is TGTGCCAGCAGCTGGGGTGGGAGCACTTCTGGAAACACCATATATTTT.

The gene calls are TRBV5-4 and TRBJ1-2; tentative D call: TRBD1 (6 bases). Germline lookup yields CDR1 SGHNT and CDR2 YYREEE (reference sequence). The CDR3 contains 14 residues. The ends were cut back, 4 bases at V and 4 bases at J, with 14 bases in the middle. The CDR3 protein is CASSARDTAYGYTF. The CDR3 DNA is TGTGCCAGCAGCGCCCGGGACACTGCCTATGGCTACACCTTC.

This chain connects TRBV20-1 to TRBJ2-5; the match to TRBD1 covers 7 bases. Germline V gene sequence: CDR1 DFQATT, CDR2 SNEGSKA (reference sequence). CDR3 length: 11 residues. V gave up 4 bases and J gave up 4 bases; unmatched junction bases: 0. The CDR3 DNA reads TGCAGTGCTAACAGGGGAGAGACCCAGTACTTC. Amino acids: CSANRGETQYF.

Here the CDR3 reads CASSLTESGSFDTGELFF. Here the CDR3 DNA reads TGCGCCAGCAGCCTCACTGAGTCCGGTAGTTTCGACACCGGGGAGCTGTTTTTT. V gene TRBV4-1 combines with J gene TRBJ2-2; D is unclear. This CDR3 region has 18 residues. Germline V gives CDR1 MGHRA, CDR2 YSYEKL. V was clipped by 4 bases and J by 3 bases, with 21 bases between them.

The chain uses TRBV11-2 and TRBJ2-5; TRBD2 might be the D (7 bases). CDR1 SGHAT and CDR2 FQNNGV come from the germline V gene. There are 16 residues in the CDR3. V was clipped by 2 bases and J by 0 bases, with 13 bases between them. CDR3 in amino acids: CASSLRGGAYQETQYF. CDR3 DNA sequence: TGTGCCAGCAGCTTAAGGGGGGGGGCTTACCAAGAGACCCAGTACTTC.

The chain couples TRBV19 to TRBJ1-6; tentative D call: TRBD1 (6 bases). In germline, CDR1 is LNHDA, CDR2 SQIVND (reference sequence). V was trimmed by 5 bases and J by 5 bases, leaving 19 bases between them. This CDR3 contains 17 residues. For the CDR3, the DNA is TGTGCCAGTAGTTTTTTACCCCAGGGGATCGATAATTCACCCCTCCACTTT. The encoded protein is CASSFLPQGIDNSPLHF.

The chain is built from TRBV4-3 and TRBJ2-3, with TRBD2 matching 11 bases. The CDR3 extends over 17 amino acids. V lost 1 base, J lost 5 bases, and 8 bases stayed unmatched. CDR1 is LGHNA and CDR2 is YSLEER in the germline V gene. The CDR3 region has the DNA TGCGCCAGCAGCCAAGGAAGGGGTAGCGGGGGGGGAGATACGCAGTATTTT. This encodes CASSQGRGSGGGDTQYF.

The chain couples TRBV5-6 to TRBJ1-5; D not resolved. The germline V and J ends were trimmed by 2 bases and 5 bases, with 5 bases remaining between them. The CDR3 totals 12 residues. Looked up from germline, CDR1 is SGHDT and CDR2 is YYEEEE. CDR3 nucleotides: TGTGCCAGCAGCTTCAGGTATCAGCCCCAGCATTTT. Protein product: CASSFRYQPQHF.

The rearrangement joins TRBV7-2 to TRBJ1-1, with 9 bases that match TRBD1. The germline gives CDR1 SGHTA, CDR2 FQGNSA. J was trimmed by 6 bases and V by 7 bases; bases with no gene match: 15. The CDR3 runs 16 residues. Here the CDR3 reads CASTKTGGAPQSEAFF. In DNA form, the CDR3 reads TGTGCCAGCACCAAAACAGGGGGCGCTCCCCAGTCTGAAGCTTTCTTT.

This chain uses TRBV11-2 with TRBJ2-3; D perhaps matches TRBD2 (6 bases). The V end was cut by 1 base, the J end by 5 bases, with 16 bases between. Germline CDR1 reads SGHAT; CDR2 reads FQNNGV. The CDR3 length is 16 residues. The CDR3 DNA sequence: TGTGCCAGCAGCTTAGGAAGCGGGCCTAGGGGAGATACGCAGTATTTT. It is translated as CASSLGSGPRGDTQYF. The full variable domain, in which reference TRBV11-2 and TRBJ2-3 provide the parts outside the CDR3, is EAGVAQSPRYKIIEKRQSVAFWCNPISGHATLYWYQQILGQGPKLLIQFQNNGVVDDSQLPKDRFSAERLKGVDSTLKIQPAKLEDSAVYLCASSLGSGPRGDTQYFGPGTRLTVL.

This clone was observed once. CDR3 sequence reads: CASTYRDSDTGELFF. For the CDR3, the DNA is TGTGCCAGCACCTACCGGGACAGCGACACCGGGGAGCTGTTTTTT. The chain is built from TRBV6-5 and TRBJ2-2; 7 nucleotides match TRBD1. This CDR3 has 15 amino acids. Per germline, CDR1 MNHEY and CDR2 SVGAGI. V trimming: 7 bases; J trimming: 3 bases; junction bases outside the gene matches: 8.

This chain links TRBV4-3 with TRBJ1-1, with D perhaps matching TRBD1 (5 bases). CDR3 size: 15 residues. The germline V and J ends were trimmed by 2 bases and 4 bases, with 14 bases remaining between them. CDR1 and CDR2 from the germline V gene are LGHNA and YSLEER. The CDR3 loop reads CASSQNRGGGTEAFF. DNA of the CDR3: TGCGCCAGCAGCCAAAACCGGGGGGGTGGCACTGAAGCTTTCTTT.

The V call is TRBV7-9, the J call TRBJ2-5, with 16 bases aligning to TRBD2. The germline V gene encodes CDR1 SEHNR and CDR2 FQNEAQ (reference sequence). This CDR3 is 16 amino acids long. The junction had 4 bases not matched to a gene; V was cut back by 4 bases and J by 5 bases. CDR3 protein: CASSSGLAGGPETQYF. Here the CDR3 DNA reads TGTGCCAGCAGCTCGGGACTAGCGGGGGGGCCCGAGACCCAGTACTTC.

The chain is built from TRBV27 and TRBJ2-1; 8 bases are shared with TRBD1. V trimming: 5 bases; J trimming: 4 bases; junction bases outside the gene matches: 7. There are 15 residues in the CDR3. Germline CDR1 reads MNHEY; CDR2 reads SMNVEV (reference sequence). The CDR3 nucleotides are TGTGCCAGCAGTACGGACAGGGAAAGGTACAATGAGCAGTTCTTC. This codes for CASSTDRERYNEQFF.

This clone appeared a single time. The rearrangement links TRBV29-1 to TRBJ1-3, with TRBD1 matching 7 bases. Germline CDR1 is SQVTM and CDR2 is ANQGSEA. V lost 6 bases and J lost 7; bases outside the gene matches: 9. The CDR3 is made up of 13 amino acids. CDR3 in amino acids: CSVRAGGQNTIYF. The CDR3 region has the DNA TGCAGCGTCAGAGCAGGGGGACAGAACACCATATATTTT. Full variable domain (rest looked up from reference TRBV29-1 and TRBJ1-3): SAVISQKPSRDICQRGTSLTIQCQVDSQVTMMFWYRQQPGQSLTLIATANQGSEATYESGFVIDKFPISRPNLTFSTLTVSNMSPEDSSIYLCSVRAGGQNTIYFGEGSWLTVV.

This chain joins TRBV28 and TRBJ1-4; possibly TRBD1 for D (5 bases). Germline lookup yields CDR1 MDHEN and CDR2 SYDVKM. The CDR3 extends over 14 amino acids. The V end lost 6 bases, the J end lost 7 bases, and 15 bases lay between the germline ends. The CDR3: CASRPTGSGEKLFF. The CDR3 DNA reads as TGTGCCAGCAGGCCCACAGGTTCGGGTGAAAAACTGTTTTTT.

This clone was seen a single time. The chain employs TRBV6-5 and TRBJ1-5, with unresolved D. V was cut by 5 bases and J by 4 bases, with 9 bases left in between. In germline, CDR1 is MNHEY, CDR2 SVGAGI. The CDR3 totals 13 residues. In DNA form, the CDR3 reads TGTGCCAGCAGTGGCCCCGGGAATCAGCCCCAGCATTTT. Its translation: CASSGPGNQPQHF.

The rearrangement links TRBV6-1 to TRBJ2-7; 11 nucleotides match TRBD1. CDR3 length: 15 residues. Germline V gene sequence: CDR1 MNHNS, CDR2 SASEGT. Trimming cost V 6 bases and J 3 bases; bases outside gene matches: 7. CDR3 coding DNA: TGTGCCAGCAGCCTCGGACAGGGGGCCGACTACGAGCAGTACTTC. It codes for CASSLGQGADYEQYF.

Note on this clone: One junction end disagrees with the germline gene, perhaps due to a read error. V and J are TRBV5-4 and TRBJ2-3; no clear D gene. The CDR3 runs 16 residues. CDR1 is SGHNT and CDR2 is YYREEE in the germline V gene (reference sequence). CDR3 region: CASSILSPRSTDMQYF. CDR3 sequence (DNA): TGTGCCAGCAGCATCCTGTCACCACGAAGCACAGATATGCAGTATTTT.

This chain joins TRBV25-1 and TRBJ2-7; weak D call: TRBD2 (5 bases). V was clipped by 3 bases and J by 0 bases, with 9 bases between them. CDR1 is MGHDK, CDR2 SYGVNS, per germline. This CDR3 comprises 14 residues. The CDR3 sequence is CASSERVNSYEQYF. For the CDR3, the DNA is TGTGCCAGCAGTGAGCGGGTTAACTCCTACGAGCAGTACTTC.

This chain connects TRBV27 to TRBJ2-3; 8 bases line up with TRBD2. V lost 6 bases and J lost 0; bases outside the gene matches: 2. Germline V lookup: CDR1 MNHEY, CDR2 SMNVEV (reference sequence). The length of the CDR3 is 14 residues. Written as DNA, the CDR3 is TGTGCCAGCAGAGCGGGGGCTAGCACAGATACGCAGTATTTT. It encodes CASRAGASTDTQYF.

The rearrangement links TRBV29-1 to TRBJ1-1, with D tentatively TRBD1 (6 bases). The V gene's germline CDR1 is SQVTM and CDR2 ANQGSEA. This CDR3 comprises 13 residues. V gave up 1 base and J gave up 3 bases, with 9 bases separating them. CDR3: CSVEGQADTEAFF. CDR3 nucleotides: TGCAGCGTTGAAGGACAGGCGGACACTGAAGCTTTCTTT.

This clone was counted once. The chain joins TRBV18 to TRBJ1-1; D is unresolved. Between the trimmed V and J ends, which lost 6 bases and 0 bases, there was a span of 14 bases. The CDR3 is 15 residues long. Germline CDR1 is KGHSH and CDR2 is LQKENI. CDR3 in DNA: TGTGCCAGCTCCCCGCAAGAGACACTGAACACTGAAGCTTTCTTT. Translated, it gives CASSPQETLNTEAFF.

The chain combines TRBV4-2 with TRBJ1-1; possible D gene TRBD1, 6 bases. Germline V gene data show CDR1 as LGHNA and CDR2 as YNFKEQ. This CDR3 is 14 amino acids long. The ends were cut back, 4 bases at V and 4 bases at J, with 13 bases in the middle. CDR3 DNA sequence: TGTGCCAGCAGCCGAAACAGGGAGAGCACTGAAGCTTTCTTT. Residues: CASSRNRESTEAFF.

The V and J genes are TRBV29-1 and TRBJ2-7; 7 bases are a match to TRBD2. In germline, CDR1 is SQVTM, CDR2 ANQGSEA. The CDR3 is 13 amino acids. Trimming at V came to 6 bases and at J to 5 bases, leaving 10 bases not matched to a gene. The CDR3 protein is CSVSGTMSHEQYF. Here the CDR3 DNA reads TGCAGCGTGTCCGGGACTATGTCCCACGAGCAGTACTTC.

This chain links TRBV6-5 with TRBJ1-2; no reliable D call. Trimming took off 8 bases at V and 7 bases at J, with 17 bases between the two ends. Germline V gives CDR1 MNHEY, CDR2 SVGAGI. This CDR3 region has 13 residues. Here the CDR3 reads CASGNSGSLGYTF. As DNA, the CDR3 is TGTGCCAGCGGAAACAGTGGGAGCCTTGGCTACACCTTC.

The chain couples TRBV7-2 to TRBJ2-7; D possibly corresponds to TRBD2 (5 bases). The CDR3 sequence is 14 residues long. Germline assignment: CDR1 SGHTA and CDR2 FQGNSA. Trimming pared 5 bases from V and 2 bases from J, leaving 13 bases between. CDR3: CASSEGRGTYEQYF. For the CDR3, the DNA is TGTGCCAGCAGCGAAGGACGGGGAACCTACGAGCAGTACTTC.

This chain joins TRBV9 and TRBJ2-3; weak D call: TRBD2 (7 bases). V lost 1 base to trimming and J lost 12 bases, with 18 bases between them. The CDR3 extends over 14 amino acids. Germline V gene sequence: CDR1 SGDLS, CDR2 YYNGEE. CDR3 bases: TGTGCCAGCAGCGTAAGGCCCGAGGGGGGGGCCCAGTATTTT. It specifies CASSVRPEGGAQYF.

The chain is built from TRBV6-1 and TRBJ2-1; 12 nucleotides align to TRBD2. The length of the CDR3 is 15 residues. V trimming: 5 bases; J trimming: 5 bases; junction bases outside the gene matches: 4. Germline V CDR1 and CDR2: MNHNS, SASEGT. The CDR3 sequence is CASSLLAGGDNEQFF. The DNA of the CDR3 is TGTGCCAGCAGTCTACTAGCGGGGGGCGACAATGAGCAGTTCTTC.